These 20 T cell receptor beta chains were all obtained from the same sample, sequenced in a study of T cell responses to AZD1222 COVID-19 vaccine. The data were produced by immunoSEQ multiplex PCR, yet TCRdb's version contains in-frame clones alone and is incomplete. The data contain 150,000 to 180,000 clones, 90% of them singletons. The material sequenced was peripheral blood, taken on day 0 of AZD1222 vaccination. The receptors derive from an adult in good health.

For the CDR3, the DNA is TGTGCCAGTAGTATCTCGGGGTCTCAGCCCCAGCATTTT. Residues: CASSISGSQPQHF. The chain carries TRBV19 and TRBJ1-5; no firm D call. Germline V gene sequence: CDR1 LNHDA, CDR2 SQIVND (reference sequence). The CDR3 extends over 13 amino acids. Trimming shortened V by 3 bases and J by 6 bases, and 9 bases separated the two germline ends.

The chain has TRBV5-6 and TRBJ1-1; tentative D call: TRBD1 (5 bases). CDR1 is SGHDT and CDR2 is YYEEEE in the germline V gene. V lost 5 bases, J lost 3 bases, and 14 bases lay in between. The CDR3 is made up of 14 amino acids. The CDR3 coding sequence is TGTGCCAGCAGTTTACCAGGGTCGGACACTGAAGCTTTCTTT. It translates to CASSLPGSDTEAFF. Full variable domain (rest looked up from reference TRBV5-6 and TRBJ1-1): DAGVTQSPTHLIKTRGQQVTLRCSPKSGHDTVSWYQQALGQGPQFIFQYYEEEERQRGNFPDRFSGHQFPNYSSELNVNALLLGDSALYLCASSLPGSDTEAFFGQGTRLTVV.

CDR3 sequence reads: CASSFRVPRWFETQYF. The CDR3 bases are TGTGCCAGCAGTTTCAGGGTGCCACGGTGGTTCGAGACCCAGTACTTC. The genes are TRBV27 and TRBJ2-5, with D possibly matching TRBD1 (5 bases). The CDR3 length is 16 residues. Trimming took off 3 bases at V and 5 bases at J, with 19 bases between the two ends. Germline V CDR1 and CDR2: MNHEY, SMNVEV (reference sequence).

The gene calls are TRBV7-3 and TRBJ2-3; D is possibly TRBD2 (6 bases). V was pared by 5 bases and J by 4 bases, with 10 bases between. Per germline, CDR1 SGHTA and CDR2 FQGTGA. This CDR3 has 13 residues. CDR3 sequence reads: CASSRPGADTQYF. The CDR3, as DNA: TGTGCCAGCAGCCGACCGGGGGCAGATACGCAGTATTTT.

The J gene is TRBJ2-7, the V gene TRBV3-1 (or the pseudogene TRBV3-2); 11 nucleotides line up with TRBD2. CDR1 and CDR2 from the germline V gene are LGHDT and YNNKEL (reference sequence). With 1 base clipped from V and 7 bases from J, the junction kept 3 bases outside the gene matches. The CDR3 spans 14 residues. CDR3 residues: CASSQASGRREQYF. In DNA form, the CDR3 reads TGTGCCAGCAGCCAAGCTAGCGGGAGGCGGGAGCAGTACTTC.

This sequence joins TRBV19 and TRBJ1-3; D unresolved. CDR1 is LNHDA and CDR2 is SQIVND in the germline V gene (reference sequence). Trimming left V 5 bases short and J 3 bases short, with 11 bases between. This CDR3 spans 14 amino acids. CDR3 region: CASSRGEDGNTIYF. The CDR3 coding sequence is TGTGCCAGTAGTCGTGGGGAGGATGGAAACACCATATATTTT.

The V and J genes are TRBV10-2 and TRBJ2-1; 9 bases are a match to TRBD2. This CDR3 is built from 16 residues. V gave up 6 bases and J gave up 1 base; unmatched junction bases: 7. The V gene's germline CDR1 is WSHSY and CDR2 SAAADI. The CDR3 protein is CASRKRGLASYNEQFF. DNA of the CDR3: TGCGCCAGCAGGAAGCGGGGACTAGCTTCCTACAATGAGCAGTTCTTC.

The J gene is TRBJ2-2, the V gene TRBV28; TRBD2 might be the D (7 bases). This CDR3 region has 15 residues. Between the trimmed V and J ends, which lost 2 bases and 5 bases, there was a span of 12 bases. Per the germline V gene, CDR1 is MDHEN and CDR2 is SYDVKM. The CDR3 bases are TGTGCCAGCAGTTTAGGGGGGGCCCGGACCGGGGAGCTGTTTTTT. Translating it yields CASSLGGARTGELFF.

This clone showed up just a few times. This chain connects TRBV5-6 to TRBJ1-5; TRBD1 is a possible D gene (6 bases). CDR1 and CDR2 (germline): SGHDT, YYEEEE. The CDR3 runs 16 residues. Trimming cost V 2 bases and J 2 bases, with 14 bases left between them. As DNA, the CDR3 is TGTGCCAGCAGCTTAGGTACTTCAGGGGGCAATCAGCCCCAGCATTTT. Its protein product is CASSLGTSGGNQPQHF.

This sequence joins TRBV28 and TRBJ1-2; unclear D gene. With 7 bases removed from V and 0 bases from J, the gap between germline ends came to 12 bases. The CDR3 is 14 amino acids. Per the germline V gene, CDR1 is MDHEN and CDR2 is SYDVKM. This CDR3 reads CASIYGTTNYGYTF. The CDR3 coding sequence is TGTGCCAGCATTTATGGCACTACTAACTATGGCTACACCTTC.

The chain links TRBV4-3 to TRBJ2-2, with 15 bases identical to TRBD2. The V segment lost 4 bases and the J segment 6 bases; nucleotides outside the gene matches: 12. CDR1 and CDR2 from the germline V gene are LGHNA and YSLEER. This CDR3 has 19 amino acids. The CDR3 reads CASSPRTSGGAIGSGELFF. CDR3 DNA sequence: TGCGCCAGCAGCCCGAGGACTAGCGGGGGGGCCATAGGGTCCGGGGAGCTGTTTTTT.

This chain connects TRBV3-1 (or the pseudogene TRBV3-2) to TRBJ2-5, with a possible D match to TRBD2 (6 bases). The CDR3 length is 13 residues. The germline CDR1 and CDR2 sequences are LGHDT and YNNKEL (reference sequence). The V and J ends lost 0 bases and 5 bases respectively, with 7 bases between them. The CDR3 protein is CASSQDGGETQYF. The CDR3 DNA is TGTGCCAGCAGCCAAGATGGGGGGGAGACCCAGTACTTC.

CDR3: CASSPQGGKNIQYF. The DNA for the CDR3 is TGTGCCAGCAGCCCGCAGGGTGGCAAAAACATTCAGTACTTC. The chain links TRBV3-1 (or the pseudogene TRBV3-2) to TRBJ2-4; a possible D gene is TRBD1 (5 bases). Between the trimmed V and J ends, which lost 4 bases and 3 bases, there was a span of 10 bases. CDR3 length equals 14 residues. Germline V CDR1 and CDR2: LGHDT, YNNKEL (reference sequence).

The chain uses TRBV9 and TRBJ2-5; weak D call: TRBD2 (6 bases). Germline CDR1 and CDR2: SGDLS and YYNGEE. The CDR3 has 14 residues. Trimming removed 3 bases at V and 3 bases at J, with 12 bases between. The CDR3 protein is CASSDRLGEETQYF. The CDR3 nucleotides are TGTGCCAGCAGCGATCGACTAGGAGAAGAGACCCAGTACTTC.

V and J are TRBV7-8 and TRBJ1-1; 9 nucleotides line up with TRBD1. Germline CDR1 is SGHVS and CDR2 is FQNEAQ. This CDR3 is 14 amino acids long. The ends lost 5 bases at V and 6 bases at J; junction bases unmatched: 7. In DNA form, the CDR3 reads TGTGCCAGCAGCCGAGAGACAGGGGGGTCTGAAGCTTTCTTT. As protein: CASSRETGGSEAFF.

This clone showed up just once. J is TRBJ1-1 and V is TRBV29-1, with TRBD1 as a possible D gene (6 bases). CDR3 length equals 14 residues. The germline CDR1 and CDR2 sequences are SQVTM and ANQGSEA. V was cut by 4 bases and J by 4 bases, with 16 bases left in between. CDR3 sequence (DNA): TGCAGCGTTGCCCTACATACAGGGATCACTGAAGCTTTCTTT. Protein sequence: CSVALHTGITEAFF.

The chain couples TRBV10-3 to TRBJ1-2; D is perhaps TRBD1 (5 bases). CDR1 and CDR2 (germline): ENHRY, SYGVKD. CDR3 length: 14 amino acids. V lost 6 bases to trimming and J lost 2 bases, with 13 bases between them. The CDR3: CAIRPGGGNYGYTF. DNA for the CDR3: TGTGCCATCAGACCTGGGGGGGGAAACTATGGCTACACCTTC.

The V gene is TRBV19, the J gene TRBJ2-1; D ambiguous. In germline, CDR1 is LNHDA, CDR2 SQIVND (reference sequence). The V end lost 4 bases, the J end lost 11 bases, and 18 bases lay between the germline ends. The CDR3 length is 14 residues. The CDR3 reads CASSTTGQGTKQFF. CDR3 sequence (DNA): TGTGCCAGTAGTACCACCGGCCAAGGCACCAAGCAGTTCTTC.

This clone was detected once. The rearrangement joins TRBV3-1 (or the pseudogene TRBV3-2) to TRBJ2-2; 8 bases are a match to TRBD2. CDR1 LGHDT and CDR2 YNNKEL come from the germline V gene (reference sequence). The CDR3 is 19 residues long. J gave up 2 bases and V 4 bases, and 15 bases lay outside the gene matches. For the CDR3, the DNA is TGTGCCAGCAGCCCAACTTGGGGCGGGACTAGATTAAACACCGGGGAGCTGTTTTTT. Protein product: CASSPTWGGTRLNTGELFF.

The CDR3 here is CAISEGSGNQPQHF. For the CDR3, the DNA is TGTGCCATCAGTGAAGGGAGCGGCAATCAGCCCCAGCATTTT. V gene TRBV10-3 combines with J gene TRBJ1-5; D not resolved. CDR1 and CDR2 (germline): ENHRY, SYGVKD. CDR3 length: 14 residues. V lost 3 bases, J lost 2 bases, and 8 bases lay in between.